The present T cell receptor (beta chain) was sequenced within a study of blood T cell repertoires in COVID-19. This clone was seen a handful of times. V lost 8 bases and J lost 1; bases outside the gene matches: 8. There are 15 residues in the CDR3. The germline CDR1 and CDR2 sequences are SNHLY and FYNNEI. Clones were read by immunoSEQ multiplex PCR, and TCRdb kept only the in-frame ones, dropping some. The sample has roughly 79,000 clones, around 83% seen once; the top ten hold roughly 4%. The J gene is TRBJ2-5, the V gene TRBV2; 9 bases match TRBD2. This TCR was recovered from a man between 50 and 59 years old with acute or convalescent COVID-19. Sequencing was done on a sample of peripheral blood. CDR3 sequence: CASGGASGAQETQYF. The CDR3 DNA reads TGTGCCAGCGGAGGGGCTAGCGGGGCCCAAGAGACCCAGTACTTC.